Below are 11 T cell receptor beta chains sequenced from a single sample in a study of cytomegalovirus exposure and HLA in healthy donors. Primers included in the PCR were 60 Vbeta and 13 Jbeta primers. Here immunoSEQ multiplex PCR was the method, and the copy in TCRdb shows in-frame clones only, minus some. The table shows approximately 160,000 clones, with over 70% occurring only once. Sequences were obtained from PBMCs. Every receptor here comes from a woman between 50 and 59 years old in good health and CMV-seropositive.

This clone occurred once. J is TRBJ1-2 and V is TRBV2; 7 bases are a match to TRBD1. Germline V gene lookup returns CDR1 SNHLY and CDR2 FYNNEI. This CDR3 spans 13 amino acids. J lost 8 bases, V lost 7 bases, and 10 bases had no gene match. CDR3 sequence reads: CASNRQGSWGYTF. CDR3 nucleotides: TGTGCCAGCAACAGACAGGGATCGTGGGGCTACACCTTC.

The CDR3 protein is CASSYSQFREQFF. The DNA of the CDR3 is TGTGCCAGCAGTTACTCACAATTCCGAGAGCAGTTCTTC. The J gene is TRBJ2-1, the V gene TRBV6-5; D is ambiguous. CDR3 length: 13 residues. Germline V CDR1 and CDR2: MNHEY, SVGAGI. V lost 0 bases to trimming and J lost 10 bases, with 10 bases between them.

The chain recombines TRBV11-2 with TRBJ2-5; the D is unclear. The CDR3 is 14 amino acids. The germline CDR1 and CDR2 sequences are SGHAT and FQNNGV. Trimming pared 5 bases from V and 2 bases from J, leaving 12 bases between. CDR3 sequence reads: CASSLSDGQETQYF. The CDR3 DNA follows: TGTGCCAGCAGCCTATCAGACGGGCAAGAGACCCAGTACTTC.

The chain links TRBV6-1 to TRBJ2-1; possible D gene TRBD2, 5 bases. This CDR3 is 16 amino acids long. Germline CDR1 is MNHNS and CDR2 is SASEGT. Trimming took 3 bases from V and 4 from J, leaving 16 bases between them. CDR3 sequence (DNA): TGTGCCAGCAGTGATTCGTCCCGGGGAAGGTACAATGAGCAGTTCTTC. Translating gives CASSDSSRGRYNEQFF.

CDR3 bases: TGCAGCGTAAATTCCGGGACAGGGGGGGAGACCCAGTACTTC. Encoded protein: CSVNSGTGGETQYF. This chain joins TRBV29-1 and TRBJ2-5; the match to TRBD1 covers 11 bases. Germline assignment: CDR1 SQVTM and CDR2 ANQGSEA. The CDR3 spans 14 residues. V lost 6 bases and J lost 5; bases outside the gene matches: 8.

This chain joins TRBV6-1 and TRBJ1-4; 10 bases fit TRBD1. V shed 5 bases and J 5 bases; nucleotides not matched to a gene: 5. CDR1 and CDR2 from the germline V gene are MNHNS and SASEGT. The CDR3 extends over 15 amino acids. CDR3 loop: CASSPQTGGNEKLFF. The CDR3 bases are TGTGCCAGCAGTCCCCAGACAGGGGGCAATGAAAAACTGTTTTTT.

Regarding this clone: Other DNA sequences from this sample encode an identical CDR3 as well. The chain carries TRBV7-3 and TRBJ1-1; possible D gene TRBD1, 5 bases. Trimming cost V 0 bases and J 1 base, with 9 bases left between them. Germline-derived CDR1 and CDR2 are SGHTA and FQGTGA. CDR3 length equals 15 residues. The CDR3 sequence: CASSLTAGGNTEAFF. Written as DNA, the CDR3 is TGTGCCAGCAGCTTAACCGCCGGGGGGAACACTGAAGCTTTCTTT.

This clone was observed a single time. This chain joins TRBV6-1 and TRBJ2-1, with 7 positions matching TRBD1. The J segment lost 12 bases and the V segment lost 3 bases, leaving 8 bases of the junction unmatched. Per the germline V gene, CDR1 is MNHNS and CDR2 is SASEGT. The CDR3 runs to 13 residues. This CDR3 is CASSERAYRGQFF. Written as DNA, the CDR3 is TGTGCCAGCAGTGAGCGGGCATACAGGGGGCAGTTCTTC.

J is TRBJ1-1 and V is TRBV5-1; TRBD1 aligns across 7 bases. With 1 base clipped from V and 1 base from J, the junction kept 7 bases outside the gene matches. This CDR3 has 16 residues. Germline CDR1 SGHRS, CDR2 YFSETQ. The CDR3 DNA reads TGCGCCAGCAGCTTGATACAGGGGCCTAAGAACACTGAAGCTTTCTTT. It encodes CASSLIQGPKNTEAFF.

CDR3: CASPPGQNTEAFF. CDR3 DNA: TGTGCCAGCCCTCCGGGACAGAACACTGAAGCTTTCTTT. This sequence joins TRBV2 and TRBJ1-1, with a tentative D call TRBD1 (6 bases). Germline loops: CDR1 SNHLY, CDR2 FYNNEI. The CDR3 totals 13 residues. Trimming pared 8 bases from V and 1 base from J, leaving 11 bases between.

This clone was recorded only once. This CDR3 reads CSVDRVGYGYTF. The CDR3 coding sequence is TGCAGCGTTGACAGGGTCGGCTATGGCTACACCTTC. This sequence joins TRBV29-1 and TRBJ1-2, with TRBD1 as a possible D gene (5 bases). Germline V gene data show CDR1 as SQVTM and CDR2 as ANQGSEA. V gave up 3 bases and J gave up 4 bases, with 9 bases separating them. There are 12 residues in the CDR3.